These 15 T cell receptor beta chains were all obtained from the same sample, sequenced in a study of glioma-infiltrating T cells after dendritic cell vaccination. The repertoire was sequenced with immunoSEQ multiplex PCR; TCRdb's copy has only in-frame clones and lacks some. The data show approximately 99,000 clones, around 80% seen once. The time point denotes: after dendritic cell vaccination, including at tumor progression/relapse. The sample consisted of blood, taken after dendritic cell vaccination. The receptors originated from a human donor with glioblastoma.

V usage is TRBV7-2 and J usage is TRBJ2-7; 7 nucleotides line up with TRBD2. Germline V gives CDR1 SGHTA, CDR2 FQGNSA. The CDR3 runs to 14 residues. J lost 8 bases, V lost 5 bases, and 12 bases had no gene match. The CDR3 DNA reads TGTGCCAGCAGCCGACCGGGACTATCTACGAAGCAGTACTTC. Protein product: CASSRPGLSTKQYF.

The V gene is TRBV6-5, the J gene TRBJ2-3, with 7 bases identical to TRBD1. J gave up 2 bases and V 6 bases, and 2 bases lay outside the gene matches. Looked up from germline, CDR1 is MNHEY and CDR2 is SVGAGI. The CDR3 is 13 amino acids. CDR3 amino acids: CASRDRATDTQYF. In DNA form, the CDR3 reads TGTGCCAGCAGAGACAGGGCCACAGATACGCAGTATTTT.

V gene TRBV2 combines with J gene TRBJ2-3; D is ambiguous. V lost 7 bases to trimming and J lost 1 base, with 6 bases between them. Germline lookup yields CDR1 SNHLY and CDR2 FYNNEI. The CDR3 loop spans 12 amino acids. Written as DNA, the CDR3 is TGTGCCAGCACGTCGGGCACAGATACGCAGTATTTT. This encodes CASTSGTDTQYF.

The rearrangement uses TRBV18 and TRBJ2-2; 7 positions match TRBD2. Germline-derived CDR1 and CDR2 are KGHSH and LQKENI. The V and J ends lost 5 bases and 5 bases, in that order; junction bases with no gene match: 2. This CDR3 is 13 amino acids long. The CDR3 protein is CASSSLATGELFF. Here the CDR3 DNA reads TGTGCCAGCTCATCACTAGCGACCGGGGAGCTGTTTTTT. Looking up the rest from reference TRBV18 and TRBJ2-2 gives the full variable domain: NAGVMQNPRHLVRRRGQEARLRCSPMKGHSHVYWYRQLPEEGLKFMVYLQKENIIDESGMPKERFSAEFPKEGPSILRIQQVVRGDSAAYFCASSSLATGELFFGEGSRLTVL.

The chain couples TRBV11-2 to TRBJ2-7; 9 nucleotides line up with TRBD2. Germline V gives CDR1 SGHAT, CDR2 FQNNGV. Trimming took 5 bases from V and 4 from J; bases not matched to a gene: 9. This CDR3 is 15 amino acids long. The CDR3 DNA reads as TGTGCCAGCAGCCCCGGCGGAGCGGGGGGTTACGAGCAGTACTTC. Amino acids: CASSPGGAGGYEQYF.

V is TRBV29-1 and J is TRBJ2-7, with 9 bases identical to TRBD1. The ends lost 4 bases at V and 6 bases at J; junction bases unmatched: 7. The CDR3 consists of 13 residues. Germline values: CDR1 SQVTM, CDR2 ANQGSEA. The DNA of the CDR3 is TGCAGCGTTGTGGGGACAGGGATCCGCGAGCAGTACTTC. Translated: CSVVGTGIREQYF.

This clone was detected once. J is TRBJ2-1 and V is TRBV9; 8 nucleotides agree with TRBD2. Germline loops: CDR1 SGDLS, CDR2 YYNGEE. The CDR3 consists of 15 residues. The ends lost 4 bases at V and 3 bases at J; junction bases unmatched: 6. Written as DNA, the CDR3 is TGTGCCAGCAGCTTTAGCGGGGACTACTACAATGAGCAGTTCTTC. Translating gives CASSFSGDYYNEQFF.

The chain joins TRBV7-6 to TRBJ1-2; maybe TRBD1 (5 bases). Germline CDR1 is SGHVS and CDR2 is FNYEAQ. Trimming removed 1 base from V and 5 bases from J, with 14 bases in between. The CDR3 contains 15 residues. CDR3 DNA: TGTGCCAGCAGCTTAGATGTGGCAGGGAGGTATGGCTACACCTTC. Protein: CASSLDVAGRYGYTF.

The chain couples TRBV10-3 to TRBJ1-2; TRBD1 aligns across 12 bases. The CDR3 sequence is 15 residues long. V was pared by 2 bases and J by 5 bases, with 3 bases of the junction left unmatched. Germline assignment: CDR1 ENHRY and CDR2 SYGVKD. DNA for the CDR3: TGTGCCATCAGTGAGGGGACAGGGGGCGCATATGGCTACACCTTC. This sequence encodes CAISEGTGGAYGYTF.

CDR3 sequence reads: CASSEPERGGVVSYEQYF. In nucleotides, the CDR3 is TGCGCCAGCAGTGAGCCAGAGCGGGGGGGCGTGGTCTCCTACGAGCAGTACTTC. This chain joins TRBV10-2 and TRBJ2-7; the match to TRBD2 covers 10 bases. The CDR3 contains 18 residues. Germline values: CDR1 WSHSY, CDR2 SAAADI. V lost 2 bases to trimming and J lost 0 bases; unmatched junction nucleotides: 10.

The rearrangement links TRBV9 to TRBJ2-1; D not resolved. The CDR3 is made up of 15 amino acids. The ends were cut back, 0 bases at V and 5 bases at J, with 12 bases in the middle. CDR1 is SGDLS and CDR2 is YYNGEE in the germline V gene. The CDR3 sequence: CASSVAISFHNEQFF. CDR3 coding DNA: TGTGCCAGCAGCGTAGCAATTAGCTTCCACAATGAGCAGTTCTTC.

This clone has only a few counts. The chain uses TRBV9 and TRBJ2-1; D possibly corresponds to TRBD1 (5 bases). V gave up 0 bases and J gave up 0 bases, with 13 bases separating them. The CDR3 sequence is 17 residues long. Germline CDR1 and CDR2: SGDLS and YYNGEE. The CDR3 loop is CASSVGLGVSSYNEQFF. In DNA, the CDR3 is TGTGCCAGCAGCGTAGGGTTAGGGGTGAGCTCCTACAATGAGCAGTTCTTC.

This chain joins TRBV28 and TRBJ1-5, with a weak D call TRBD1 (5 bases). In germline, CDR1 is MDHEN, CDR2 SYDVKM. CDR3 length: 14 amino acids. V lost 3 bases and J lost 7, with 13 bases in between. This CDR3 is CASSFLEGRQPQHF. The DNA for the CDR3 is TGTGCCAGCAGTTTCCTCGAGGGGAGGCAGCCCCAGCATTTT.

In this sample, this clone turned up once. The chain couples TRBV2 to TRBJ2-3, with 9 positions matching TRBD1. Germline-derived CDR1 and CDR2 are SNHLY and FYNNEI. This CDR3 contains 15 residues. V gave up 3 bases and J gave up 3 bases; unmatched junction bases: 4. The chain's CDR3 is CASSDLGQGTDTQYF. CDR3 coding DNA: TGTGCCAGCAGTGATTTGGGACAGGGAACAGATACGCAGTATTTT.

In this sample, this clone turned up once. CDR3 DNA sequence: TGTGCCAGCAGCGTGGTCGGGGGGGCGGAAGAGACCCAGTACTTC. This gives the protein CASSVVGGAEETQYF. The rearrangement links TRBV9 to TRBJ2-5, with 8 bases lining up with TRBD2. V was pared by 2 bases and J by 3 bases, with 6 bases of the junction left unmatched. CDR1 and CDR2 from the germline V gene are SGDLS and YYNGEE. The CDR3 loop spans 15 amino acids.